The 28 T cell receptor beta chains below come from one sample, sequenced in a study of blood T cells in healthy people across ages. A second PCR, run for about 6 to 11 cycles, used a sample-barcoded 5' primer plus a J-beta primer mix. TCRdb redid the calling of the 5' RACE reads with MiXCR, one entry per CDR3 protein. The sample contains about 780,000 distinct CDR3 sequences, more than 25% of which appear only once. The same sample was also studied in work on T cells of mothers and their children.

The sequenced sample consisted of blood. The source of these receptors is a boy between 10 and 17 years old in good health.

Only a few counts were recorded for this clonotype. V is TRBV28 and J is TRBJ2-1; perhaps TRBD2 as D (5 bases). V lost 8 bases and J 3 bases, leaving 14 bases between the germline ends. The CDR3 totals 14 residues. Germline V gives CDR1 MDHEN, CDR2 SYDVKM. The CDR3 spells CASRHTGNYNEQFF. DNA for the CDR3: TGTGCCAGCCGACATACGGGGAACTACAATGAGCAGTTCTTC.

This clonotype was seen repeatedly, ten times or more. CDR3 bases: TGCGCCAGCAGAGCTAGCGGGGTAGATACGCAGTATTTT. It specifies CASRASGVDTQYF. This chain uses TRBV10-1 with TRBJ2-3; 9 nucleotides agree with TRBD2. CDR3 length equals 13 residues. The germline gives CDR1 WNHNN, CDR2 SYGVQD (reference sequence). V lost 6 bases and J lost 5; bases outside the gene matches: 3.

CDR3 sequence: CASSLEGTGRGHEQFF. DNA for the CDR3: TGTGCCAGCAGCTTGGAAGGGACAGGTAGAGGGCATGAGCAGTTCTTC. J is TRBJ2-7 and V is TRBV5-5; 8 bases map to TRBD1. The DNA end lines up better with TRBJ2-1; the J call may be wrong. This CDR3 spans 16 amino acids. Germline V gene data show CDR1 as SGHKS and CDR2 as YYEKEE (reference sequence).

The CDR3: CASSLQGRDTQYF. The CDR3 region has the DNA TGTGCCAGCAGTCTCCAGGGGAGGGATACGCAGTATTTT. This chain uses TRBV12-3 or TRBV12-4 with TRBJ2-3; TRBD1 or TRBD2 may be the D gene (6 bases each). Between the trimmed V and J ends, which lost 5 bases and 6 bases, there was a span of 12 bases. The CDR3 consists of 13 residues.

The rearrangement joins TRBV6-5 to TRBJ1-4; D gene unclear. With 6 bases removed from V and 6 bases from J, the gap between germline ends came to 17 bases. The length of the CDR3 is 15 residues. Germline-derived CDR1 and CDR2 are MNHEY and SVGAGI. The CDR3 reads CASRPEGEEDEKLFF. CDR3 coding DNA: TGTGCCAGCAGGCCCGAAGGCGAGGAAGATGAAAAACTGTTTTTT.

The genes are TRBV7-9 and TRBJ2-5; D ambiguous. The J call may be in error: the DNA end matches TRBJ2-7 better. Germline V gene data show CDR1 as SEHNR and CDR2 as FQNEAQ (reference sequence). The CDR3 has 15 residues. This CDR3 reads CASSPPPGLGHEQYF. The CDR3 region has the DNA TGTGCCAGCAGCCCCCCACCCGGTTTAGGCCACGAGCAGTACTTC.

This clonotype was observed a few times. A much bigger clone sits one base away, suggesting this may be a read error. The CDR3 loop reads CASSWNTGELFF. The CDR3 region has the DNA TGCGCCAGCAGCTGGAACACCGGGGAGCTGTTTTTT. The chain combines TRBV5-1 with TRBJ2-2; D call uncertain. Germline-derived CDR1 and CDR2 are SGHRS and YFSETQ. CDR3 length: 12 amino acids. The V and J ends lost 3 bases and 1 base respectively, with 1 base between them.

CDR3 in amino acids: CAISESMDRVGYTF. The CDR3 DNA reads TGTGCCATCAGTGAGTCGATGGACAGGGTCGGCTACACCTTC. The V call is TRBV10-3, the J call TRBJ1-2, with 8 bases aligning to TRBD1. With V trimmed by 0 bases and J by 8 bases, 5 bases remained unmatched. The CDR3 consists of 14 residues. Germline V gives CDR1 ENHRY, CDR2 SYGVKD.

DNA of the CDR3: TGCGCCAGCAGCTTGGGGACAGCGAACTCCTACGAGCAGTACTTC. It specifies CASSLGTANSYEQYF. The V call is TRBV5-1, the J call TRBJ2-7; a weak D match, TRBD1 (6 bases). CDR1 and CDR2 from the germline V gene are SGHRS and YFSETQ. Trimming took 0 bases from V and 0 from J, leaving 10 bases between them. The CDR3 has 15 residues.

The genes are TRBV10-3 and TRBJ2-5, with D possibly matching TRBD2 (5 bases). The CDR3 is 13 residues long. With 5 bases removed from V and 0 bases from J, the gap between germline ends came to 7 bases. Germline loops: CDR1 ENHRY, CDR2 SYGVKD. The CDR3 sequence: CAISRGYQETQYF. DNA of the CDR3: TGTGCCATCAGTAGAGGGTACCAAGAGACCCAGTACTTC.

V gene TRBV15 combines with J gene TRBJ2-5; D gene uncertain. The length of the CDR3 is 14 residues. V dropped 5 bases and J dropped 1 base, with 11 bases sitting between them. CDR1 is LNHNV, CDR2 YYDKDF, per germline (reference sequence). The CDR3 is CATSWRYSQETQYF. Written as DNA, the CDR3 is TGTGCCACCAGCTGGAGATATTCCCAAGAGACCCAGTACTTC.

The sample holds a few counts of this clonotype. V usage is TRBV6-1 and J usage is TRBJ1-1, with 10 bases lining up with TRBD1. CDR1 and CDR2 (germline): MNHNS, SASEGT. The CDR3 runs to 15 residues. J gave up 3 bases and V 7 bases, and 8 bases lay outside the gene matches. The CDR3 coding sequence is TGTGCCAGCAACCCTACCGGGACAGGGGACACTGAAGCTTTCTTT. Protein product: CASNPTGTGDTEAFF.

This clonotype was counted between two and nine times. The chain couples TRBV27 to TRBJ1-1; no clear D gene. Per the germline V gene, CDR1 is MNHEY and CDR2 is SMNVEV (reference sequence). The CDR3 extends over 14 amino acids. V was clipped by 2 bases and J by 0 bases, with 7 bases between them. The CDR3 nucleotides are TGTGCCAGCAGTTTACCCGGGATGAACACTGAAGCTTTCTTT. Translation: CASSLPGMNTEAFF.

The genes are TRBV11-1 and TRBJ2-2, with 11 bases aligning to TRBD1. CDR1 and CDR2 (germline): SGHAT, FQDESV (reference sequence). The trim removed 5 bases at V and 4 bases at J, leaving 12 bases unmatched. The CDR3 spans 18 residues. The CDR3 DNA follows: TGTGCCAGCAGCCCCCGGGACAGGGGGTCCCGGGGCACCGGGGAGCTGTTTTTT. Translation gives CASSPRDRGSRGTGELFF.

The chain couples TRBV7-3 to TRBJ1-2; D remains unclear. V was cut by 5 bases and J by 8 bases, with 21 bases left in between. The CDR3 has 15 amino acids. Germline V gives CDR1 SGHTA, CDR2 FQGTGA. CDR3 protein: CASSPSSGLRIGYTF. The CDR3 DNA follows: TGTGCCAGCAGCCCCTCGTCAGGACTTAGAATCGGCTACACCTTC.

This sequence joins TRBV12-3 or TRBV12-4 and TRBJ2-5, with 11 bases that match TRBD2. This CDR3 has 15 residues. After removal of 3 bases from V and 5 bases from J, the junction contained 5 bases not matched to a gene. The chain's CDR3 is CASSFTSGSTETQYF. The CDR3 nucleotides are TGTGCCAGCAGTTTTACTAGCGGGAGTACGGAGACCCAGTACTTC.

The chain is built from TRBV20-1 and TRBJ2-5; TRBD1 agrees at 7 bases. This CDR3 is built from 13 residues. The germline CDR1 and CDR2 sequences are DFQATT and SNEGSKA (reference sequence). After removal of 3 bases from V and 3 bases from J, the junction contained 4 bases not matched to a gene. CDR3 sequence (DNA): TGCAGTGCTAGTAGACAGGGAAAAGAGACCCAGTACTTC. Translation gives CSASRQGKETQYF.

The V gene is TRBV27, the J gene TRBJ2-3; D is unresolved. Trimming pared 4 bases from V and 6 bases from J, leaving 5 bases between. The CDR3 runs 11 residues. The germline gives CDR1 MNHEY, CDR2 SMNVEV (reference sequence). This CDR3 reads CASSSWDTQYF. The CDR3, as DNA: TGTGCCAGCAGTTCGTGGGATACGCAGTATTTT.

The J gene is TRBJ2-7, the V gene TRBV7-9, with D perhaps being TRBD1 or TRBD2 (5 bases each). The CDR3 extends over 14 amino acids. V was pared by 1 base and J by 3 bases, with 10 bases between. The germline V gene encodes CDR1 SEHNR and CDR2 FQNEAQ (reference sequence). CDR3: CASSLGGSVYEQYF. As DNA, the CDR3 is TGTGCCAGCAGCTTAGGGGGGTCAGTCTACGAGCAGTACTTC.

The chain carries TRBV5-1 and TRBJ1-1; 7 bases align to TRBD1. V gave up 4 bases and J gave up 8 bases; unmatched junction bases: 11. Germline V gene sequence: CDR1 SGHRS, CDR2 YFSETQ. The CDR3 is made up of 14 amino acids. The CDR3 loop is CASSVTGSSSEAFF. CDR3 bases: TGCGCCAGCAGCGTGACAGGGTCCTCCTCAGAAGCTTTCTTT.

The chain links TRBV4-1 to TRBJ1-2; D is undetermined. The CDR3 runs 14 residues. Germline-derived CDR1 and CDR2 are MGHRA and YSYEKL. The germline V and J ends were trimmed by 0 bases and 4 bases, with 9 bases remaining between them. CDR3 protein: CASSQEGSGYGYTF. CDR3 nucleotide sequence: TGCGCCAGCAGCCAAGAGGGGTCAGGCTATGGCTACACCTTC.

The J gene is TRBJ2-3, the V gene TRBV27; no reliable D call. The V and J ends lost 3 bases and 8 bases respectively, with 9 bases between them. Germline-derived CDR1 and CDR2 are MNHEY and SMNVEV (reference sequence). This CDR3 comprises 12 residues. CDR3 in DNA: TGTGCCAGCAGTTTCCAATTGCCTACGCAGTATTTT. Translated: CASSFQLPTQYF.

The chain links TRBV12-5 to TRBJ2-5, with TRBD2 as a possible D gene (5 bases). Trimming shortened V by 11 bases and J by 7 bases, and 14 bases separated the two germline ends. The CDR3 extends over 11 amino acids. Germline values: CDR1 LGHNT, CDR2 FRNRAP. This CDR3 reads CAGRGIVTQYF. Written as DNA, the CDR3 is TGTGCTGGTAGAGGGATAGTGACCCAGTACTTC.

This clonotype was found a few times. The V call is TRBV10-3, the J call TRBJ2-5; 8 bases match TRBD2. From germline, CDR1 is ENHRY and CDR2 SYGVKD. The CDR3 runs 16 residues. V was pared by 0 bases and J by 5 bases, with 8 bases of the junction left unmatched. The CDR3 here is CAISESDSGKGETQYF. Here the CDR3 DNA reads TGTGCCATCAGTGAGTCAGATAGCGGGAAGGGGGAGACCCAGTACTTC.

This clonotype was found a few times. The chain combines TRBV15 with TRBJ1-6, with TRBD1 identical over 9 bases. The J segment lost 10 bases and the V segment lost 3 bases, leaving 4 bases of the junction unmatched. Germline lookup yields CDR1 LNHNV and CDR2 YYDKDF (reference sequence). The CDR3 contains 14 residues. CDR3 residues: CATSRDRGFSPLHF. The CDR3 DNA reads TGTGCCACCAGCAGGGACAGGGGTTTCTCACCCCTCCACTTT.

The rearrangement uses TRBV7-9 and TRBJ1-2; the D is unclear. Germline V gene data show CDR1 as SEHNR and CDR2 as FQNEAQ (reference sequence). This CDR3 spans 13 amino acids. V lost 7 bases and J lost 0, with 9 bases in between. CDR3 loop: CASNDRTNYGYTF. The CDR3 DNA follows: TGTGCCAGCAACGATCGGACTAACTATGGCTACACCTTC.

The J gene is TRBJ2-5, the V gene TRBV20-1, with a possible D match to TRBD2 (6 bases). The CDR3 consists of 14 residues. The V end lost 2 bases, the J end lost 4 bases, and 14 bases lay between the germline ends. CDR1 and CDR2 (germline): DFQATT, SNEGSKA (reference sequence). For the CDR3, the DNA is TGCAGTGCTAGAAGTACTGGGAGGCGAGAGACCCAGTACTTC. As protein: CSARSTGRRETQYF.

This clonotype showed up just a few times. The chain employs TRBV5-4 and TRBJ2-5; 8 bases match TRBD1. J was trimmed by 3 bases and V by 2 bases; bases with no gene match: 3. This CDR3 has 14 amino acids. CDR1 and CDR2 from the germline V gene are SGHNT and YYREEE (reference sequence). The CDR3 loop is CASSFLTGEETQYF. The CDR3 DNA is TGTGCCAGCAGCTTCCTGACAGGGGAAGAGACCCAGTACTTC.